This T cell receptor beta chain stems from a study of cytomegalovirus exposure and HLA in healthy donors. Study-level information: Ancestry clustering placed about 80% of 350 to 500 genotyped donors in the Caucasian-associated cluster.

This clone showed up just a few times. V lost 5 bases and J lost 6; bases outside the gene matches: 11. The CDR3 contains 16 residues. Germline-derived CDR1 and CDR2 are SGHVS and FQNEAQ. Primers for the PCR totalled 60 Vbeta and 13 Jbeta. Repertoires were generated with immunoSEQ multiplex PCR, while TCRdb's copy carries only in-frame clones and drops some. Seen here are 95,000 to 110,000 clones, more than 65% observed once, and the top ten hold approximately 10%. The sample taken for sequencing was PBMCs. V is TRBV7-8 and J is TRBJ1-5; 9 positions agree with TRBD1. This TCR derives from a woman younger than 35 in good health and CMV-seropositive. The CDR3 sequence is CASSLRTGENGQPQHF. DNA for the CDR3: TGTGCCAGCAGCCTGCGGACAGGGGAGAACGGTCAGCCCCAGCATTTT.